This TCR beta chain came from a study of T cell responses to AZD1222 COVID-19 vaccine. TCRdb's table, derived via immunoSEQ multiplex PCR, lists solely in-frame clones and lacks some. The table has about 170,000 clones, 85% to 90% seen once. The germline gives CDR1 LNHDA, CDR2 SQIVND (reference sequence). CDR3 length: 17 amino acids. The V gene end was trimmed by 5 bases and the J gene end by 2 bases; junction bases not matched to a gene: 11. The genes are TRBV19 and TRBJ1-3; 8 positions agree with TRBD1. The TCR comes from an adult in good health. The sample consisted of peripheral blood, taken on day 0 of AZD1222 vaccination. The CDR3 nucleotides are TGTGCCAGTAGTCCACGACAGGGGACTAGACCTGGAAACACCATATATTTT. Protein product: CASSPRQGTRPGNTIYF.